These 7 T cell receptor beta chains were all obtained from the same sample, sequenced in a study of blood T cell repertoires in COVID-19. Clones were read by immunoSEQ multiplex PCR, and TCRdb kept only the in-frame ones, dropping some. The data show about 110,000 clones, with approximately 85% seen just once and roughly 7.7% held by the top ten. Material: peripheral blood. All receptors come from a man in his 70s with acute or convalescent COVID-19.

The chain recombines TRBV27 with TRBJ2-6; 8 nucleotides agree with TRBD2. V gave up 5 bases and J gave up 4 bases; unmatched junction bases: 7. CDR3 size: 16 residues. The V gene's germline CDR1 is MNHEY and CDR2 SMNVEV (reference sequence). CDR3 amino acids: CASSPQRGQGANVLTF. Written as DNA, the CDR3 is TGTGCCAGCAGTCCCCAGCGGGGGCAAGGGGCCAACGTCCTGACTTTC.

The CDR3 region has the DNA TGCGCCAGCAGCTCTGGGACAGGAGAGACCCAGTACTTC. Amino acid sequence: CASSSGTGETQYF. The V gene is TRBV5-1, the J gene TRBJ2-5; 8 bases fit TRBD1. Germline V gene sequence: CDR1 SGHRS, CDR2 YFSETQ. The V segment lost 3 bases and the J segment 4 bases; nucleotides outside the gene matches: 2. The CDR3 sequence is 13 residues long.

The rearrangement uses TRBV18 and TRBJ1-5; D is uncertain. Germline V lookup: CDR1 KGHSH, CDR2 LQKENI. Trimming shortened V by 4 bases and J by 0 bases, and 13 bases separated the two germline ends. CDR3 length equals 16 residues. In nucleotides, the CDR3 is TGTGCCAGCTCACTCAGTAGCCCCAATAGCAATCAGCCCCAGCATTTT. This sequence encodes CASSLSSPNSNQPQHF. Variable domain in full (rest from reference TRBV18 and TRBJ1-5): NAGVMQNPRHLVRRRGQEARLRCSPMKGHSHVYWYRQLPEEGLKFMVYLQKENIIDESGMPKERFSAEFPKEGPSILRIQQVVRGDSAAYFCASSLSSPNSNQPQHFGDGTRLSIL.

The V call is TRBV3-1 (or the pseudogene TRBV3-2), the J call TRBJ1-6; tentative D call: TRBD1 (5 bases). The CDR3 sequence is 14 residues long. Looked up from germline, CDR1 is LGHDT and CDR2 is YNNKEL (reference sequence). Trimming pared 2 bases from V and 9 bases from J, leaving 11 bases between. CDR3 sequence (DNA): TGTGCCAGCAGCCAATCGAGGGGAGGTTCACCCCTCCACTTT. Translated, it gives CASSQSRGGSPLHF.

The chain has TRBV6-1 and TRBJ1-5; D is undetermined. Looked up from germline, CDR1 is MNHNS and CDR2 is SASEGT. The CDR3 spans 16 residues. The V end was cut by 4 bases, the J end by 0 bases, with 13 bases between. The CDR3 DNA follows: TGTGCCAGCAGTGGAGCCCGGACTGTTAGCAATCAGCCCCAGCATTTT. Encoded protein: CASSGARTVSNQPQHF.

V usage is TRBV14 and J usage is TRBJ1-2; D is undetermined. The CDR3 extends over 13 amino acids. The germline V and J ends were trimmed by 6 bases and 3 bases, with 11 bases remaining between them. Per the germline V gene, CDR1 is SGHDN and CDR2 is FVKESK. The CDR3 here is CASRSAGDYGYTF. For the CDR3, the DNA is TGTGCCAGCAGATCGGCAGGCGACTATGGCTACACCTTC.

The chain links TRBV5-1 to TRBJ2-1; 14 nucleotides match TRBD2. The CDR3 has 15 residues. Germline V gene lookup returns CDR1 SGHRS and CDR2 YFSETQ. Germline trimming cut 6 bases from V and 7 bases from J; bases unmatched to any gene: 6. CDR3 DNA: TGCGCCAGCACACCCCGGACTAGCGGGGGGAATGAGCAGTTCTTC. This gives the protein CASTPRTSGGNEQFF. The variable domain in full, with the rest retrieved from reference TRBV5-1 and TRBJ2-1, is KAGVTQTPRYLIKTRGQQVTLSCSPISGHRSVSWYQQTPGQGLQFLFEYFSETQRNKGNFPGRFSGRQFSNSRSEMNVSTLELGDSALYLCASTPRTSGGNEQFFGPGTRLTVL.